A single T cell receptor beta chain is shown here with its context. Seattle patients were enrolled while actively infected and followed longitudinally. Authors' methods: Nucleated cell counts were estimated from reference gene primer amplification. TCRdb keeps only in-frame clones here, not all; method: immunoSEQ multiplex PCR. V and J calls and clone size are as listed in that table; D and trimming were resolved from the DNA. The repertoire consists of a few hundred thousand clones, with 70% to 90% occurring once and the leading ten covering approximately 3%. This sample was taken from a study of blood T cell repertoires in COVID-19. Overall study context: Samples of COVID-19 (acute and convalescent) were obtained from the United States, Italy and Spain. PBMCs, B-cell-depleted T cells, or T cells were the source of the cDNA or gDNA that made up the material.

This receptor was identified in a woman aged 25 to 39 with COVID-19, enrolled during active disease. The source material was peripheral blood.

CDR3 DNA sequence: TGTGCCAGCAGCGCGCCTTCGTCGTCTTCGGATGAGCAGTTCTTC. Encoded protein: CASSAPSSSSDEQFF. V usage is TRBV9 and J usage is TRBJ2-1; D ambiguous. With 3 bases removed from V and 8 bases from J, the gap between germline ends came to 18 bases. The length of the CDR3 is 15 residues. Germline V gene lookup returns CDR1 SGDLS and CDR2 YYNGEE. The full variable domain, its missing parts supplied by reference TRBV9 and TRBJ2-1, is DSGVTQTPKHLITATGQRVTLRCSPRSGDLSVYWYQQSLDQGLQFLIQYYNGEERAKGNILERFSAQQFPDLHSELNLSSLELGDSALYFCASSAPSSSSDEQFFGPGTRLTVL.